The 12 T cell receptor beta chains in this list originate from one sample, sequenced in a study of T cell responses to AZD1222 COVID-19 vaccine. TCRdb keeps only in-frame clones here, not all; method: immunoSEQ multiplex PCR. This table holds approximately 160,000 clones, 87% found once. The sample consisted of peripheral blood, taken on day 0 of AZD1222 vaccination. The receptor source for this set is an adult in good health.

The CDR3 region is CASSLELAAVREQFF. CDR3 nucleotide sequence: TGCGCCAGCAGCTTGGAACTAGCAGCGGTACGTGAGCAGTTCTTC. This rearrangement joins TRBV5-1 to TRBJ2-1; a weak D match, TRBD2 (6 bases). Germline V gene data show CDR1 as SGHRS and CDR2 as YFSETQ. V lost 0 bases and J lost 9, with 16 bases in between. The CDR3 contains 15 residues. Filled out from reference TRBV5-1 and TRBJ2-1, the complete variable domain reads KAGVTQTPRYLIKTRGQQVTLSCSPISGHRSVSWYQQTPGQGLQFLFEYFSETQRNKGNFPGRFSGRQFSNSRSEMNVSTLELGDSALYLCASSLELAAVREQFFGPGTRLTVL.

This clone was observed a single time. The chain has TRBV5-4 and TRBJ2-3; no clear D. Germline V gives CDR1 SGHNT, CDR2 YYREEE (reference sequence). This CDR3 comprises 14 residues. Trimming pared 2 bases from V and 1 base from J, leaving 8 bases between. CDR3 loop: CASSFRQGTDTQYF. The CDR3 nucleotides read TGTGCCAGCAGCTTTCGGCAGGGCACAGATACGCAGTATTTT. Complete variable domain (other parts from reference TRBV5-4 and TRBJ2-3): ETGVTQSPTHLIKTRGQQVTLRCSSQSGHNTVSWYQQALGQGPQFIFQYYREEENGRGNFPPRFSGLQFPNYSSELNVNALELDDSALYLCASSFRQGTDTQYFGPGTRLTVL.

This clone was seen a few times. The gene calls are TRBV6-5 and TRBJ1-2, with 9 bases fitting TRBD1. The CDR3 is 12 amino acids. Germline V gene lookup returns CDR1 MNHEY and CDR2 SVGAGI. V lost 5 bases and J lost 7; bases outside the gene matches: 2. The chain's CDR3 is CASSTGGVGYTF. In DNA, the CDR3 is TGTGCCAGCAGTACAGGGGGCGTTGGCTACACCTTC.

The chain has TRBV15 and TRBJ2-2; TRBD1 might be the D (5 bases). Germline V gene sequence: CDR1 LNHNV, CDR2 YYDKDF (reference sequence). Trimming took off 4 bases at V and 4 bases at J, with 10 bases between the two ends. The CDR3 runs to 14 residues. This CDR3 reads CATSTQGGTGELFF. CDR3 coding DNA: TGTGCCACCAGCACCCAGGGTGGCACCGGGGAGCTGTTTTTT.

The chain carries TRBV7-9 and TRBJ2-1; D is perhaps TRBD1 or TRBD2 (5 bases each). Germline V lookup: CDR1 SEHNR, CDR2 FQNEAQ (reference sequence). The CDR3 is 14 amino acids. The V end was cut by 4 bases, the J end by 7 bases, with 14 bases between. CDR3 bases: TGTGCCAGCAGCTATCACCGGGACGAAAATGAGCAGTTCTTC. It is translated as CASSYHRDENEQFF.

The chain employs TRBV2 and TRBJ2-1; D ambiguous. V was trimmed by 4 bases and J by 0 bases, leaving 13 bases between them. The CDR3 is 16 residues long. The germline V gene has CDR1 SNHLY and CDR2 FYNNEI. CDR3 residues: CASSGSGPRSYNEQFF. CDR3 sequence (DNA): TGTGCCAGCAGTGGGTCGGGTCCCCGCTCCTACAATGAGCAGTTCTTC.

The CDR3 region is CASSKLAGGEGTQYF. The CDR3 DNA sequence: TGTGCCAGTAGTAAATTAGCGGGAGGGGAGGGGACCCAGTACTTC. The chain carries TRBV19 and TRBJ2-5; 11 nucleotides line up with TRBD2. CDR1 LNHDA and CDR2 SQIVND come from the germline V gene (reference sequence). Trimming took 4 bases from V and 7 from J; bases not matched to a gene: 8. This CDR3 is 15 amino acids long.

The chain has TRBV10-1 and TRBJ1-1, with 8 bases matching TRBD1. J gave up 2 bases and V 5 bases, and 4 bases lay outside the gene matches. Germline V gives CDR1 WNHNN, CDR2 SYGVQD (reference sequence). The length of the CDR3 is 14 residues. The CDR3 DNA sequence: TGCGCCAGCAGTTTGGACAGGGTCAACACTGAAGCTTTCTTT. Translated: CASSLDRVNTEAFF.

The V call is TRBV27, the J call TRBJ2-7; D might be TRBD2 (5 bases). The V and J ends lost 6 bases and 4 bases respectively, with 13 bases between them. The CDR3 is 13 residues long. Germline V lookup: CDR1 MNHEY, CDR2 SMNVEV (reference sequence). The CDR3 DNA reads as TGTGCCAGCAGATCAAGGACTGGGTACGAGCAGTACTTC. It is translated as CASRSRTGYEQYF.

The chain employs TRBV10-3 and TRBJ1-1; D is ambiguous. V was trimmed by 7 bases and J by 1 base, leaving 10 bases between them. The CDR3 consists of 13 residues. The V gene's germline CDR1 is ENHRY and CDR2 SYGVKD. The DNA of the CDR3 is TGTGCCATCAATTCTAACGCGAACACTGAAGCTTTCTTT. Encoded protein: CAINSNANTEAFF.

The CDR3 reads CASSYRGRNTEAFF. The CDR3 DNA is TGTGCCAGTAGTTACAGGGGGAGGAACACTGAAGCTTTCTTT. The chain couples TRBV19 to TRBJ1-1; 8 nucleotides match TRBD1. CDR3 length: 14 residues. Germline trimming cut 5 bases from V and 1 base from J; bases unmatched to any gene: 3. Germline-derived CDR1 and CDR2 are LNHDA and SQIVND (reference sequence).

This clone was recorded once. CDR3 residues: CASSLSVNSPLHF. The CDR3 DNA is TGTGCCAGCAGCTTATCCGTCAATTCACCCCTCCACTTT. The V call is TRBV7-2, the J call TRBJ1-6; D gene uncertain. There are 13 residues in the CDR3. V was cut by 2 bases and J by 7 bases, with 6 bases left in between. Germline lookup yields CDR1 SGHTA and CDR2 FQGNSA.